This TCR beta chain was sequenced for a study of T cells in Graves' hyperthyroidism and ophthalmopathy. General study results and limits: Most expanded thyroid clonotypes above 0.001 also appeared in blood.

This clonotype was observed at least ten times. The antigen remains undetermined. CDR1 SEHNR and CDR2 FQNEAQ come from the germline V gene (reference sequence). The length of the CDR3 is 14 residues. The V and J ends lost 8 bases and 4 bases, in that order; junction bases with no gene match: 6. The source material, RNA transcripts, was used to amplify TCR beta CDR3 regions. TCR CDR3 regions were first amplified by RT-PCR with HTBI primers. One entry per CDR3 protein, called by TCRdb with MiXCR from the multiplex PCR reads. The sample lists a few hundred thousand distinct CDR3 sequences, 13% to 15% occurring once. Hyperthyroidism was newly diagnosed in patients aged 18 to 65 (duration under 2 months). Not enrolled were patients with uncontrolled infection, other autoimmune disease, pregnancy or lactation. Each 10 ml fresh peripheral blood draw supplied the PBMCs.

This sequence was found in a woman aged 45 to 65 with Graves' hyperthyroidism that later progressed to Graves' ophthalmopathy. The chain is built from TRBV7-9 and TRBJ1-5; 9 bases map to TRBD1. The material sequenced was blood. The CDR3 region is CASGTGGANQPQHF. CDR3 bases: TGTGCCAGCGGAACAGGGGGCGCAAATCAGCCCCAGCATTTT. The full variable domain, in which reference TRBV7-9 and TRBJ1-5 provide the parts outside the CDR3, is DTGVSQNPRHKITKRGQNVTFRCDPISEHNRLYWYRQTLGQGPEFLTYFQNEAQLEKSRLLSDRFSAERPKGSFSTLEIQRTEQGDSAMYLCASGTGGANQPQHFGDGTRLSIL.